Reported below is one T cell receptor (beta chain). Trimming at V came to 7 bases and at J to 4 bases, leaving 3 bases not matched to a gene. The CDR3 runs to 13 residues. The sample comes from a study of blood T cell repertoires in COVID-19. Assay used: immunoSEQ multiplex PCR; TCRdb lists only in-frame clones, some missing. The top ten clones hold just under 20% of a sample with around 220,000 clones, about 85% of them seen once. This chain uses TRBV12-3 or TRBV12-4 with TRBJ1-5; 8 bases match TRBD1. This TCR derives from a young man with active or convalescent COVID-19. The sample consisted of peripheral blood. DNA for the CDR3: TGTGCCAGCACTTGGACAGGGAATCAGCCCCAGCATTTT. Translation: CASTWTGNQPQHF.